What follows are 17 T cell receptor beta chains derived from one specimen sequenced in a study of blood T cell repertoires in COVID-19. The data were produced by immunoSEQ multiplex PCR, yet TCRdb's version contains in-frame clones alone and is incomplete. The repertoire holds about 140,000 clones, with 70% to 90% as singletons. Sequencing was done on a sample of peripheral blood. The source is a woman of 80 years or more with acute or convalescent COVID-19.

The chain recombines TRBV19 with TRBJ1-1; 7 bases match TRBD1. The CDR3 is 15 amino acids. V was clipped by 0 bases and J by 6 bases; unmatched bases: 7. Germline values: CDR1 LNHDA, CDR2 SQIVND (reference sequence). CDR3 nucleotides: TGTGCCAGTAGTATAGATGAGGGGACAGTGTCTGAAGCTTTCTTT. It codes for CASSIDEGTVSEAFF.

This clone was seen just once. The chain is built from TRBV7-2 and TRBJ1-2; D may be TRBD1 (5 bases). The germline V and J ends were trimmed by 2 bases and 3 bases, with 19 bases remaining between them. CDR3 length equals 17 residues. The germline gives CDR1 SGHTA, CDR2 FQGNSA. The CDR3 loop is CASSLRARRVVDYGYTF. CDR3 in DNA: TGTGCCAGCAGCTTAAGGGCCCGCAGGGTTGTCGACTATGGCTACACCTTC. Filled out from reference TRBV7-2 and TRBJ1-2, the complete variable domain reads GAGVSQSPSNKVTEKGKDVELRCDPISGHTALYWYRQSLGQGLEFLIYFQGNSAPDKSGLPSDRFSAERTGGSVSTLTIQRTQQEDSAVYLCASSLRARRVVDYGYTFGSGTRLTVV.

V gene TRBV7-9 combines with J gene TRBJ1-1, with D unclear. Trimming took 2 bases from V and 2 from J, leaving 12 bases between them. CDR1 SEHNR and CDR2 FQNEAQ come from the germline V gene (reference sequence). The CDR3 totals 15 residues. The chain's CDR3 is CASSLRETPNTEAFF. Here the CDR3 DNA reads TGTGCCAGCAGCTTACGAGAGACACCTAACACTGAAGCTTTCTTT.

The chain links TRBV7-2 to TRBJ1-6; tentatively, D is TRBD1 (6 bases). CDR3 length: 16 amino acids. From germline, CDR1 is SGHTA and CDR2 FQGNSA. Trimming cost V 2 bases and J 6 bases, with 14 bases left between them. The DNA for the CDR3 is TGTGCCAGCAGCTTAAGCTCTACAGGGTTTAATTCACCCCTCCACTTT. Translation gives CASSLSSTGFNSPLHF. The variable domain in full, completed from reference TRBV7-2 and TRBJ1-6, reads GAGVSQSPSNKVTEKGKDVELRCDPISGHTALYWYRQSLGQGLEFLIYFQGNSAPDKSGLPSDRFSAERTGGSVSTLTIQRTQQEDSAVYLCASSLSSTGFNSPLHFGNGTRLTVT.

The genes are TRBV11-2 and TRBJ1-2, with a possible D match to TRBD1 (5 bases). The V and J ends lost 5 bases and 0 bases respectively, with 16 bases between them. CDR3 length: 16 residues. Per the germline V gene, CDR1 is SGHAT and CDR2 is FQNNGV. In DNA, the CDR3 is TGTGCCAGCAGCCCCCTACAGGAACTTTCTAACTATGGCTACACCTTC. Translation: CASSPLQELSNYGYTF.

This clone was counted once. This chain links TRBV18 with TRBJ2-7; TRBD1 is a possible D gene (5 bases). The CDR3 extends over 14 amino acids. Trimming pared 5 bases from V and 1 base from J, leaving 12 bases between. Per germline, CDR1 KGHSH and CDR2 LQKENI. CDR3 region: CASSEQVISYEQYF. CDR3 nucleotides: TGTGCCAGCTCAGAACAGGTGATATCCTACGAGCAGTACTTC.

The V and J genes are TRBV4-1 and TRBJ1-4; D is perhaps TRBD1 (5 bases). V lost 0 bases, J lost 8 bases, and 13 bases lay in between. This CDR3 region has 15 residues. The germline gives CDR1 MGHRA, CDR2 YSYEKL. The DNA for the CDR3 is TGCGCCAGCAGCCAAGAGGGGCAGGCCTTGGAAAAACTGTTTTTT. Encoded protein: CASSQEGQALEKLFF.

This clone was recorded a few times. V usage is TRBV3-1 (or the pseudogene TRBV3-2) and J usage is TRBJ1-2, with 8 positions matching TRBD1. The CDR3 is 14 amino acids. V lost 2 bases, J lost 8 bases, and 7 bases stayed unmatched. CDR1 is LGHDT and CDR2 is YNNKEL in the germline V gene (reference sequence). The DNA of the CDR3 is TGTGCCAGCAGCCAAACCCAGGGGGCGAGGGGCTACACCTTC. Its protein product is CASSQTQGARGYTF.

This sequence joins TRBV23-1 and TRBJ1-6; TRBD1 matches at 9 bases. Being an ORF, TRBV23-1 has a function that is uncertain. Trimming removed 0 bases from V and 0 bases from J; junction bases left unmatched: 3. The CDR3 has 18 amino acids. The CDR3 is CASSQSGTGSSYNSPLHF. CDR3 DNA sequence: TGCGCCAGCAGTCAATCGGGGACAGGGAGCTCCTATAATTCACCCCTCCACTTT.

The chain links TRBV2 to TRBJ1-6; D remains unclear. Trimming left V 6 bases short and J 1 base short, with 4 bases between. Per the germline V gene, CDR1 is SNHLY and CDR2 is FYNNEI. The CDR3 consists of 13 residues. CDR3 amino acids: CASSPSYNSPLHF. As DNA, the CDR3 is TGTGCCAGCAGCCCATCCTATAATTCACCCCTCCACTTT.

The rearrangement uses TRBV7-2 and TRBJ2-7; D is unclear. The CDR3 covers 14 residues. Trimming took 1 base from V and 0 from J, leaving 7 bases between them. CDR1 is SGHTA, CDR2 FQGNSA, per germline. In DNA form, the CDR3 reads TGTGCCAGCAGCTTAGTCCCGAGCTCCTACGAGCAGTACTTC. Translating it yields CASSLVPSSYEQYF.

The rearrangement uses TRBV15 and TRBJ2-7, with D hard to call. This CDR3 region has 12 residues. V was clipped by 5 bases and J by 5 bases, with 10 bases between them. The V gene's germline CDR1 is LNHNV and CDR2 YYDKDF (reference sequence). The DNA of the CDR3 is TGTGCCACCAGCGCTACTTACCACGAGCAGTACTTC. Its translation: CATSATYHEQYF. Drawing the rest from reference TRBV15 and TRBJ2-7, the complete variable domain is DAMVIQNPRYQVTQFGKPVTLSCSQTLNHNVMYWYQQKSSQAPKLLFHYYDKDFNNEADTPDNFQSRRPNTSFCFLDIRSPGLGDTAMYLCATSATYHEQYFGPGTRLTVT.

The V call is TRBV9, the J call TRBJ2-1; the D gene is possibly TRBD2 (5 bases). V lost 3 bases to trimming and J lost 7 bases, with 14 bases between them. There are 14 residues in the CDR3. From germline, CDR1 is SGDLS and CDR2 YYNGEE. The CDR3 nucleotides read TGTGCCAGCAGCGGGTATATGTCGGGAAATGAGCAGTTCTTC. Translated: CASSGYMSGNEQFF.

The chain employs TRBV5-6 and TRBJ1-1, with D tentatively TRBD1 (5 bases). Per germline, CDR1 SGHDT and CDR2 YYEEEE. The CDR3 is made up of 15 amino acids. V lost 4 bases to trimming and J lost 5 bases, with 18 bases between them. The CDR3 sequence is CASSPRTGGGTEAFF. CDR3 nucleotides: TGTGCCAGCAGCCCGAGAACGGGGGGAGGAACTGAAGCTTTCTTT.

J is TRBJ1-2 and V is TRBV7-2; D remains ambiguous. The V end was cut by 5 bases, the J end by 2 bases, with 9 bases between. CDR1 is SGHTA, CDR2 FQGNSA, per germline. The CDR3 is 13 amino acids. The CDR3, as DNA: TGTGCCAGCAGCGGAGTACTAAACTATGGCTACACCTTC. Amino acid sequence: CASSGVLNYGYTF.

The chain uses TRBV11-2 and TRBJ1-1; D is unresolved. Trimming cost V 1 base and J 3 bases, with 6 bases left between them. CDR3 length: 13 residues. CDR1 is SGHAT, CDR2 FQNNGV, per germline. DNA of the CDR3: TGTGCCAGCAGCTTAGTCTCTGACACTGAAGCTTTCTTT. It translates to CASSLVSDTEAFF.

This clone appeared once. This sequence joins TRBV27 and TRBJ1-6; possible D gene TRBD1, 5 bases. This CDR3 contains 14 residues. Trimming left V 4 bases short and J 7 bases short, with 11 bases between. Germline CDR1 is MNHEY and CDR2 is SMNVEV (reference sequence). The CDR3 loop reads CASSWGVDNSPLHF. The CDR3 DNA reads as TGTGCCAGCAGTTGGGGGGTAGACAATTCACCCCTCCACTTT.